This T cell receptor (beta chain) comes out of a study of post-analysis software for immune sequencing data. The CDR3 is 14 amino acids. Concerning this clonotype itself: Its antigen remains unidentified. A much larger clone is a single base away; this may be a read error.

Unique-molecular-identifier-tagged TCR beta cDNA libraries were used. cDNA molecules numbering about 490,000 came from roughly 1 to 10 million T cells. TCRdb reanalysed the PCR reads using MiXCR and keeps one entry per CDR3 protein. This table holds 150,000 to 200,000 distinct CDR3 sequences, 30% found once. Study-level findings and limits: The study found significantly lower normalized Chao1 diversity in multiple sclerosis patients than in controls. Five TRBV segments, including TRBV5-6, TRBV5-1 and TRBV20-1, were more frequent in patients than controls.

Specimen: blood. This chain uses TRBV12-3 or TRBV12-4 with TRBJ2-1; maybe TRBD2 (6 bases). The TCR comes from a girl under 18 with multiple sclerosis. CDR3 amino acids: CVSSFFAGYNEQFF. The CDR3 coding sequence is TGTGTCAGCAGTTTCTTTGCGGGGTACAATGAGCAGTTCTTC.